The 18 T cell receptor beta chains given below trace back to one sample, sequenced in a study of blood T cell repertoires in COVID-19. Data came from immunoSEQ multiplex PCR; TCRdb stores just in-frame clones and leaves some out. This table has about 140,000 clones, 79% appearing once. Sequencing used peripheral blood. These receptor sequences come from a man aged 55 to 69 with acute or convalescent COVID-19.

V usage is TRBV2 and J usage is TRBJ1-1; unclear D gene. CDR1 is SNHLY and CDR2 is FYNNEI in the germline V gene. This CDR3 is built from 12 residues. V lost 4 bases, J lost 3 bases, and 6 bases lay in between. Written as DNA, the CDR3 is TGTGCCAGCAGTGCTCGGGACACTGAAGCTTTCTTT. The encoded protein is CASSARDTEAFF.

There are a few counts of this clone. The V gene is TRBV5-1, the J gene TRBJ2-5, with a tentative D call TRBD1 (6 bases). V was trimmed by 0 bases and J by 5 bases, leaving 14 bases between them. Germline V gene sequence: CDR1 SGHRS, CDR2 YFSETQ. This CDR3 contains 15 residues. This chain's CDR3 is CASSLGAGDRETQYF. The CDR3, as DNA: TGCGCCAGCAGCTTGGGGGCAGGGGACCGTGAGACCCAGTACTTC.

The rearrangement uses TRBV12-5 and TRBJ2-3, with TRBD2 matching over 7 bases. V dropped 7 bases and J dropped 5; count of bases not matched to a gene: 21. This CDR3 has 18 residues. Germline V gene sequence: CDR1 LGHNT, CDR2 FRNRAP. CDR3 region: CASDIWGEKAGRGDTQYF. As DNA, the CDR3 is TGTGCTAGTGACATATGGGGGGAAAAAGCGGGAAGGGGAGATACGCAGTATTTT.

V usage is TRBV12-3 or TRBV12-4 and J usage is TRBJ1-5, with 7 bases fitting TRBD1. V shed 9 bases, J shed 4 bases, and the junction held 3 bases outside the gene matches. CDR3 length: 12 amino acids. The CDR3 nucleotides are TGTGCCAGTCGACAGGGAAATCAGCCCCAGCATTTT. Encoded protein: CASRQGNQPQHF.

This chain connects TRBV5-1 to TRBJ1-3; 7 nucleotides match TRBD1. Germline loops: CDR1 SGHRS, CDR2 YFSETQ. The ends lost 4 bases at V and 4 bases at J; junction bases unmatched: 11. The CDR3 sequence is 16 residues long. The CDR3 DNA reads as TGCGCCAGCAGCCCCGAGGGCACAGGGGTAGGAAACACCATATATTTT. As protein: CASSPEGTGVGNTIYF. The full variable domain, in which reference TRBV5-1 and TRBJ1-3 provide the parts outside the CDR3, is KAGVTQTPRYLIKTRGQQVTLSCSPISGHRSVSWYQQTPGQGLQFLFEYFSETQRNKGNFPGRFSGRQFSNSRSEMNVSTLELGDSALYLCASSPEGTGVGNTIYFGEGSWLTVV.

Written as DNA, the CDR3 is TGTGCCAGCAGCCCGCGGGACGCACTCAATGAGCAGTTCTTC. Protein: CASSPRDALNEQFF. V is TRBV9 and J is TRBJ2-1, with D possibly being TRBD2 (6 bases). The V end lost 4 bases, the J end lost 6 bases, and 14 bases lay between the germline ends. Germline V gene sequence: CDR1 SGDLS, CDR2 YYNGEE. The CDR3 has 14 residues. Full variable domain (outside the CDR3, taken from reference TRBV9 and TRBJ2-1): DSGVTQTPKHLITATGQRVTLRCSPRSGDLSVYWYQQSLDQGLQFLIQYYNGEERAKGNILERFSAQQFPDLHSELNLSSLELGDSALYFCASSPRDALNEQFFGPGTRLTVL.

This clone was counted between two and nine times. The rearrangement uses TRBV18 and TRBJ1-6, with TRBD1 matching 7 bases. CDR3 size: 12 residues. V was clipped by 4 bases and J by 13 bases; unmatched bases: 4. In germline, CDR1 is KGHSH, CDR2 LQKENI. This chain's CDR3 is CASSRDSFPLHF. Here the CDR3 DNA reads TGTGCCAGCTCACGGGACAGCTTTCCCCTCCACTTT.

The J gene is TRBJ1-4, the V gene TRBV27; D call uncertain. Germline CDR1 MNHEY, CDR2 SMNVEV (reference sequence). V was trimmed by 1 base and J by 5 bases, leaving 17 bases between them. There are 17 residues in the CDR3. The CDR3 reads CASSLFYLREGNEKLFF. In DNA, the CDR3 is TGTGCCAGCAGTTTATTTTACTTGCGGGAGGGCAATGAAAAACTGTTTTTT.

This rearrangement joins TRBV28 to TRBJ2-1; a weak D match, TRBD2 (6 bases). The CDR3 runs 14 residues. Germline V gene sequence: CDR1 MDHEN, CDR2 SYDVKM. V lost 5 bases to trimming and J lost 8 bases, with 16 bases between them. CDR3 nucleotides: TGTGCCAGCAGTCGACCCGGAGGGCCCTATGAGCAGTTCTTC. It is translated as CASSRPGGPYEQFF.

The rearrangement uses TRBV7-2 and TRBJ2-3; D is unresolved. The CDR3 length is 15 residues. Germline-derived CDR1 and CDR2 are SGHTA and FQGNSA. Deletions cut 5 bases from V and 2 bases from J, with 14 bases between. This CDR3 reads CASSPLEISTDTQYF. DNA of the CDR3: TGTGCCAGCAGCCCGCTCGAGATTTCCACAGATACGCAGTATTTT. Variable domain in full (rest from reference TRBV7-2 and TRBJ2-3): GAGVSQSPSNKVTEKGKDVELRCDPISGHTALYWYRQSLGQGLEFLIYFQGNSAPDKSGLPSDRFSAERTGGSVSTLTIQRTQQEDSAVYLCASSPLEISTDTQYFGPGTRLTVL.

The chain uses TRBV20-1 and TRBJ1-1; D is perhaps TRBD1 (5 bases). The CDR3 spans 13 residues. CDR1 is DFQATT, CDR2 SNEGSKA, per germline (reference sequence). The ends were cut back, 3 bases at V and 6 bases at J, with 14 bases in the middle. This CDR3 is CSASSGGRAEAFF. The CDR3 DNA is TGCAGTGCTAGTTCGGGGGGTAGGGCTGAAGCTTTCTTT.

This chain connects TRBV4-1 to TRBJ2-1; no clear D. Germline CDR1 reads MGHRA; CDR2 reads YSYEKL. Trimming left V 4 bases short and J 2 bases short, with 12 bases between. This CDR3 contains 15 residues. The CDR3 coding sequence is TGCGCCAGCAGCCGCGTCGGCGGAACCTACAATGAGCAGTTCTTC. Protein: CASSRVGGTYNEQFF.

This chain uses TRBV2 with TRBJ1-3; D might be TRBD1 (6 bases). The CDR3 consists of 14 residues. V lost 5 bases to trimming and J lost 2 bases, with 10 bases between them. The V gene's germline CDR1 is SNHLY and CDR2 FYNNEI. CDR3 bases: TGTGCCAGCAGTCAGGGGCGCCCTGGAAACACCATATATTTT. Its translation: CASSQGRPGNTIYF.

This chain connects TRBV29-1 to TRBJ2-1; 8 bases agree with TRBD1. The trim removed 4 bases at V and 3 bases at J, leaving 5 bases unmatched. Germline values: CDR1 SQVTM, CDR2 ANQGSEA. This CDR3 is built from 14 residues. The CDR3, as DNA: TGCAGCGTTGTCGGCAGGGGGCTCTACAATGAGCAGTTCTTC. Translation gives CSVVGRGLYNEQFF.

This chain joins TRBV6-2 or TRBV6-3 and TRBJ2-7; a weak D match, TRBD2 (5 bases). With 2 bases removed from V and 7 bases from J, the gap between germline ends came to 21 bases. Germline V gives CDR1 MNHEY, CDR2 SVGEGT. The CDR3 runs to 16 residues. CDR3 region: CASSYTRGLGSGEQYF. As DNA, the CDR3 is TGTGCCAGCAGTTACACGCGAGGACTGGGCTCTGGGGAGCAGTACTTC.

This chain connects TRBV19 to TRBJ1-2; 9 bases are shared with TRBD1. V lost 7 bases to trimming and J lost 4 bases; unmatched junction nucleotides: 10. The CDR3 totals 15 residues. Looked up from germline, CDR1 is LNHDA and CDR2 is SQIVND (reference sequence). The CDR3 bases are TGTGCCAGTAACTTACAGGGGGCTTTAGGCTATGGCTACACCTTC. It is translated as CASNLQGALGYGYTF. The full variable domain, its missing parts supplied by reference TRBV19 and TRBJ1-2, is DGGITQSPKYLFRKEGQNVTLSCEQNLNHDAMYWYRQDPGQGLRLIYYSQIVNDFQKGDIAEGYSVSREKKESFPLTVTSAQKNPTAFYLCASNLQGALGYGYTFGSGTRLTVV.

This sequence joins TRBV5-6 and TRBJ1-2; 8 positions match TRBD1. The V gene end was trimmed by 1 base and the J gene end by 4 bases; junction bases not matched to a gene: 9. Germline V gene sequence: CDR1 SGHDT, CDR2 YYEEEE. This CDR3 region has 16 residues. CDR3 amino acids: CASSLLQGDFVYGYTF. The DNA for the CDR3 is TGTGCCAGCAGCTTGCTACAGGGGGATTTCGTCTATGGCTACACCTTC.

The rearrangement joins TRBV9 to TRBJ2-7, with TRBD1 identical over 11 bases. The germline CDR1 and CDR2 sequences are SGDLS and YYNGEE. The CDR3 contains 17 residues. Trimming at V came to 4 bases and at J to 4 bases, leaving 13 bases not matched to a gene. The CDR3 protein is CASSPLGTGGPQYEQYF. CDR3 DNA sequence: TGTGCCAGCAGCCCACTCGGGACAGGGGGACCTCAATACGAGCAGTACTTC.